Listed here are 2 T cell receptor beta chains from one sample, sequenced in a study of T cell responses to AZD1222 COVID-19 vaccine. Here immunoSEQ multiplex PCR was the method, and the copy in TCRdb shows in-frame clones only, minus some. The data hold tens of thousands of clones, with 80% to 90% observed a single time. The sequencing here drew on peripheral blood, taken on day 0 of AZD1222 vaccination. These receptors all stem from an adult in good health.

This sequence joins TRBV19 and TRBJ1-1; D gene uncertain. Looked up from germline, CDR1 is LNHDA and CDR2 is SQIVND (reference sequence). The germline V and J ends were trimmed by 3 bases and 0 bases, with 5 bases remaining between them. This CDR3 is built from 13 residues. The CDR3 region has the DNA TGTGCCAGTAGTATGGTCCTGAACACTGAAGCTTTCTTT. It is translated as CASSMVLNTEAFF.

The CDR3 DNA reads TGTGCCTGGAGTAACGGACCAGGGGTGGGTTACAATGAGCAGTTCTTC. Translated: CAWSNGPGVGYNEQFF. The V and J genes are TRBV30 and TRBJ2-1, with D perhaps matching TRBD1 (6 bases). The CDR3 sequence is 16 residues long. The V gene's germline CDR1 is GTSNPN and CDR2 SVGIG (reference sequence). Trimming removed 2 bases at V and 4 bases at J, with 18 bases between.